The present entry profiles one T cell receptor (beta chain) with its context. The antigen is not known. The data stem from a study of cytomegalovirus exposure and HLA in healthy donors. Study-level points and caveats: Cytomegalovirus association was listed for 164 TCR beta chains. Reported results showed that the classifier diagnosed cytomegalovirus status with high specificity and sensitivity.

Among the 110 or so subjects of the validation cohort, separate from the approximately 700-subject first cohort, were the donors. CDR1 is MNHEY, CDR2 SMNVEV, per germline (reference sequence). V lost 6 bases, J lost 2 bases, and 7 bases stayed unmatched. The CDR3 runs 14 residues. The method was immunoSEQ multiplex PCR; TCRdb's version includes in-frame clones alone and lacks a portion of them. Here the sample spans about 220,000 clones, around 90% being singletons. The sequencing input was PBMCs. The J gene is TRBJ2-7, the V gene TRBV27; 7 nucleotides line up with TRBD1. This receptor was taken from a woman younger than 35 in good health and CMV-seronegative. CDR3 sequence reads: CASRERGQTYEQYF. Here the CDR3 DNA reads TGTGCCAGCAGGGAAAGGGGGCAAACCTACGAGCAGTACTTC.